These T cell receptor beta chains were read from a single sample in a study of radiation and T cells in renal cell carcinoma. Clones were sequenced by immunoSEQ multiplex PCR, and TCRdb holds only the in-frame ones, with some missing. The top ten hold about 22% of the sample, which has tens of thousands of clones, 80% to 90% seen once. The input for sequencing was blood, taken from a patient whose treatment included radiotherapy and nephrectomy. These receptors all come from a woman aged 45-59 years with renal cell carcinoma. CDR3s include the opening cysteine and the closing phenylalanine or tryptophan. Each record gives: D gene, V gene, J gene, CDR3 protein. D genes are given only for firm matches.

TRBD1	TRBV5-6	TRBJ2-5	CASSLGGQVGETQYF
-	TRBV6-6	TRBJ1-1	CASSFLQMNTEAFF
-	TRBV9	TRBJ1-5	CASSVEGQGNQPQHF
-	TRBV5-1	TRBJ1-4	CASSLVLGSRAEKLFF
TRBD1	TRBV5-6	TRBJ2-7	CASSPGTGRTHEQYF
-	TRBV30	TRBJ2-7	CAWSKFYEQYF
-	TRBV6-5	TRBJ1-1	CASRNSEDTEAFF
-	TRBV5-4	TRBJ1-1	CASSLAAGLMNTEAFF
TRBD1	TRBV2	TRBJ2-7	CASMRDSSYEQYF
-	TRBV10-2	TRBJ2-3	CASWIGVDTQYF
-	TRBV5-4	TRBJ1-3	CASSWDAGNTIYF
TRBD1	TRBV6-5	TRBJ1-2	CATRASGQTNYGYTF
TRBD2	TRBV29-1	TRBJ2-3	CSVSGTTDTQYF
-	TRBV2	TRBJ2-2	CASSPLTELFF
TRBD1	TRBV6-6	TRBJ2-7	CASRPGTGAYEQYF
-	TRBV5-6	TRBJ1-1	CASSRMSVNTEAFF
-	TRBV10-1	TRBJ2-7	CASSETGGAYEQYF
-	TRBV7-9	TRBJ1-5	CASSLSGDSNQPQHF
TRBD2	TRBV7-2	TRBJ2-1	CASISGRGNNEQFF
-	TRBV5-5	TRBJ1-1	CASSLEVGVGAGTEAFF
-	TRBV6-6	TRBJ2-1	CASSWSRDNEQFF
TRBD1	TRBV5-3	TRBJ2-5	CARSEGQQQETQYF
-	TRBV7-2	TRBJ1-4	CASSLRQFNEKLFF
-	TRBV6-5	TRBJ1-5	CASSYSSAGQPQHF
TRBD1	TRBV6-4	TRBJ2-3	CASRPTGGSIGDTQYF
-	TRBV19	TRBJ2-1	CASSQGLDNEQFF
-	TRBV5-4	TRBJ2-2	CASSFGTDNTGELFF
-	TRBV4-1	TRBJ2-3	CASSLEGDTQYF
-	TRBV4-1	TRBJ1-2	CASSQEKDYGYTF
-	TRBV7-2	TRBJ2-1	CASSLGYNEQFF
-	TRBV28	TRBJ1-4	CASSTQQGTTNEKLFF
-	TRBV28	TRBJ1-5	CASSSAHRVDQPQHF
-	TRBV18	TRBJ1-2	CASSRQNPLTMVVGYTF
-	TRBV7-6	TRBJ2-5	CFPREETQYF
TRBD1	TRBV28	TRBJ1-2	CASSFRTGGLDYGYTF
-	TRBV2	TRBJ1-2	CASSQNYGYTF
-	TRBV6-1	TRBJ1-1	CASRENANTEAFF
-	TRBV6-1	TRBJ1-5	CASSPRGGGNQPQHF
TRBD1	TRBV11-2	TRBJ2-3	CASSLDRGTDTQYF
-	TRBV28	TRBJ2-7	CASLPGQLYEQYF
-	TRBV6-5	TRBJ1-4	CASSYSGSEPNEKLFF
TRBD1	TRBV19	TRBJ1-4	CASSGGTGGRGKLFF
TRBD2	TRBV7-9	TRBJ2-3	CASSPTLAGGTDTQYF
-	TRBV6-6	TRBJ1-2	CASSGWDGPNYGYTF
-	TRBV15	TRBJ1-2	CATSRGASYGYTF
-	TRBV5-1	TRBJ2-3	CASSLGGNTDTQYF
-	TRBV4-3	TRBJ2-3	CASSQGLSTDTQYF
-	TRBV2	TRBJ2-3	CASSARQESTDTQYF
TRBD2	TRBV11-2	TRBJ2-2	CASSLASGIVTGELFF
-	TRBV2	TRBJ1-5	CASRLDGNQPQHF
-	TRBV15	TRBJ1-5	CATSSEGRAIDQPQHF
TRBD1	TRBV5-1	TRBJ2-2	CASSPGQGGGELFF